This is a list of T cell receptor beta chains from one sample in a study of blood T cell repertoires in COVID-19. Assay: immunoSEQ multiplex PCR; the TCRdb copy retains only in-frame clones and omits some. The sample includes a few hundred thousand clones, 75% to 85% of them seen just once. The specimen was peripheral blood. These TCRs come from a woman between 35 and 50 years old who had recovered from COVID-19. CDR3s include the opening cysteine and the closing phenylalanine or tryptophan. D genes are given only for firm matches. Clone size is given for some rows only: seen once, a few or many times, or a class if the clone is expanded.

abundance: .; d_gene: TRBD2; v_gene: TRBV5-1; j_gene: TRBJ2-3; CDR3aa: CASSLGGLAGDTQYF; CDR3nt: TGCGCCAGCAGCTTGGGCGGACTAGCGGGAGATACGCAGTATTTT
abundance: once; d_gene: TRBD2; v_gene: TRBV25-1; j_gene: TRBJ2-1; CDR3aa: CASSLAGDTYNEQFF; CDR3nt: TGTGCCAGCAGTTTAGCGGGGGATACTTACAATGAGCAGTTCTTC
abundance: .; d_gene: .; v_gene: TRBV18; j_gene: TRBJ2-2; CDR3aa: CASSPIPSANTGELFF; CDR3nt: TGTGCCAGCTCACCAATTCCCTCGGCGAACACCGGGGAGCTGTTTTTT
abundance: few; d_gene: TRBD1; v_gene: TRBV6-1; j_gene: TRBJ1-4; CDR3aa: CASSDRGRNEKLFF; CDR3nt: TGTGCCAGCAGTGACAGGGGGCGAAATGAAAAACTGTTTTTT
abundance: .; d_gene: .; v_gene: TRBV12-3/TRBV12-4; j_gene: TRBJ1-5; CDR3aa: CASSTTGNQPQHF; CDR3nt: TGTGCCAGCAGTACGACGGGGAATCAGCCCCAGCATTTT
abundance: .; d_gene: .; v_gene: TRBV4-3; j_gene: TRBJ1-2; CDR3aa: CASSQGPGFGGYTF; CDR3nt: TGCGCCAGCAGCCAAGGACCGGGGTTCGGTGGCTACACCTTC
abundance: .; d_gene: .; v_gene: TRBV7-9; j_gene: TRBJ2-5; CDR3aa: CASSLGDVRGETQYF; CDR3nt: TGTGCCAGCAGCTTAGGGGATGTGCGGGGTGAGACCCAGTACTTC
abundance: .; d_gene: .; v_gene: TRBV12-3/TRBV12-4; j_gene: TRBJ1-2; CDR3aa: CASSLSGYSGYTF; CDR3nt: TGTGCCAGCAGTTTATCAGGGTATAGCGGCTACACCTTC
abundance: .; d_gene: TRBD2; v_gene: TRBV7-2; j_gene: TRBJ2-7; CDR3aa: CASSLASGGSYEQYF; CDR3nt: TGTGCCAGCAGCTTAGCTAGCGGGGGCTCCTACGAGCAGTACTTC
abundance: .; d_gene: .; v_gene: TRBV3-1/TRBV3-2; j_gene: TRBJ2-5; CDR3aa: CASSQERGTQYF; CDR3nt: TGTGCCAGCAGCCAAGAAAGGGGGACCCAGTACTTC
abundance: .; d_gene: TRBD1; v_gene: TRBV6-2/TRBV6-3; j_gene: TRBJ1-2; CDR3aa: CASSFKTGPYGYTF; CDR3nt: TGTGCCAGCAGTTTCAAGACAGGGCCCTATGGCTACACCTTC
abundance: .; d_gene: TRBD1; v_gene: TRBV7-9; j_gene: TRBJ2-7; CDR3aa: CASSLGGTGRPFYEQYF; CDR3nt: TGTGCCAGCAGCTTAGGGGGGACAGGGAGACCGTTCTACGAGCAGTACTTC
abundance: .; d_gene: .; v_gene: TRBV10-3; j_gene: TRBJ1-1; CDR3aa: CAIRFDIMNTEAFF; CDR3nt: TGTGCCATCAGGTTTGACATCATGAACACTGAAGCTTTCTTT
abundance: .; d_gene: TRBD1; v_gene: TRBV19; j_gene: TRBJ2-7; CDR3aa: CASRQGAGFLEQYF; CDR3nt: TGTGCCAGTAGACAGGGGGCTGGGTTCTTGGAGCAGTACTTC
abundance: .; d_gene: .; v_gene: TRBV9; j_gene: TRBJ1-4; CDR3aa: CASSPSLGLSGEKLFF; CDR3nt: TGTGCCAGCAGCCCTTCCCTTGGGCTGAGCGGTGAAAAACTGTTTTTT
abundance: .; d_gene: .; v_gene: TRBV18; j_gene: TRBJ1-5; CDR3aa: CASSPGSRNQPQHF; CDR3nt: TGTGCCAGCTCACCGGGCAGCCGTAATCAGCCCCAGCATTTT
abundance: .; d_gene: .; v_gene: TRBV2; j_gene: TRBJ1-2; CDR3aa: CASSEPTLTENYGYTF; CDR3nt: TGTGCCAGCAGCGAACCCACCTTGACGGAGAACTATGGCTACACCTTC
abundance: few; d_gene: TRBD1; v_gene: TRBV19; j_gene: TRBJ2-3; CDR3aa: CASSITTGTGLDTQYF; CDR3nt: TGTGCCAGTAGCATCACTACCGGGACAGGCCTCGATACGCAGTATTTT
abundance: .; d_gene: TRBD1; v_gene: TRBV4-1; j_gene: TRBJ1-2; CDR3aa: CASTREGTGAYRDGYTF; CDR3nt: TGCGCCAGCACCCGCGAGGGGACAGGGGCGTATCGGGATGGCTACACCTTC
abundance: .; d_gene: .; v_gene: TRBV28; j_gene: TRBJ1-4; CDR3aa: CASSLIQGHEKLFF; CDR3nt: TGTGCCAGCAGTTTAATCCAGGGCCACGAAAAACTGTTTTTT
abundance: .; d_gene: TRBD1; v_gene: TRBV10-3; j_gene: TRBJ1-2; CDR3aa: CAISEGGTERGYGYTF; CDR3nt: TGTGCCATCAGTGAGGGGGGGACAGAACGCGGCTATGGCTACACCTTC
abundance: .; d_gene: .; v_gene: TRBV12-5; j_gene: TRBJ2-3; CDR3aa: CASGLLQGGGTDTQYF; CDR3nt: TGTGCTAGTGGATTGTTACAGGGGGGGGGTACAGATACGCAGTATTTT
abundance: .; d_gene: .; v_gene: TRBV9; j_gene: TRBJ2-3; CDR3aa: CASSPRTGYGLDTQYF; CDR3nt: TGTGCCAGCAGCCCACGAACAGGGTATGGGTTGGATACGCAGTATTTT
abundance: .; d_gene: .; v_gene: TRBV3-1/TRBV3-2; j_gene: TRBJ2-5; CDR3aa: CASSQDARGKETQYF; CDR3nt: TGTGCCAGCAGCCAAGATGCAAGGGGGAAAGAGACCCAGTACTTC
abundance: once; d_gene: .; v_gene: TRBV4-1; j_gene: TRBJ2-3; CDR3aa: CASSLEAGTDTQYF; CDR3nt: TGCGCCAGCAGCCTAGAAGCGGGCACAGATACGCAGTATTTT
abundance: .; d_gene: .; v_gene: TRBV6-2/TRBV6-3; j_gene: TRBJ1-1; CDR3aa: CASSRRKTGTEAFF; CDR3nt: TGTGCCAGCAGCCGCCGAAAGACAGGAACTGAAGCTTTCTTT
abundance: .; d_gene: .; v_gene: TRBV7-2; j_gene: TRBJ2-5; CDR3aa: CASSLAVWSQETQYF; CDR3nt: TGTGCCAGCAGCTTAGCGGTTTGGAGCCAAGAGACCCAGTACTTC
abundance: .; d_gene: TRBD1; v_gene: TRBV18; j_gene: TRBJ1-2; CDR3aa: CASLRQGAVYGYTF; CDR3nt: TGTGCCAGCCTACGACAGGGGGCGGTCTATGGCTACACCTTC
abundance: once; d_gene: TRBD1; v_gene: TRBV28; j_gene: TRBJ2-7; CDR3aa: CASTETDRATYEQYF; CDR3nt: TGTGCCAGCACCGAGACGGACAGGGCTACCTACGAGCAGTACTTC
abundance: once; d_gene: .; v_gene: TRBV7-9; j_gene: TRBJ2-3; CDR3aa: CASSLARSLDTQYF; CDR3nt: TGTGCCAGCAGCTTAGCGCGATCCCTAGATACGCAGTATTTT
abundance: few; d_gene: .; v_gene: TRBV5-1; j_gene: TRBJ1-2; CDR3aa: CASSLGQGYVGYTF; CDR3nt: TGCGCCAGCAGCTTGGGGCAGGGTTATGTTGGCTACACCTTC
abundance: .; d_gene: TRBD2; v_gene: TRBV11-2; j_gene: TRBJ2-3; CDR3aa: CASSLVTTSGARVSF; CDR3nt: TGTGCCAGCAGCTTAGTTACCACTAGCGGGGCCCGAGTGAGTTTT
abundance: .; d_gene: TRBD1; v_gene: TRBV28; j_gene: TRBJ1-1; CDR3aa: CASSTPGQAPLVAFF; CDR3nt: TGTGCCAGCAGTACACCGGGACAGGCGCCTTTGGTTGCTTTCTTT
abundance: .; d_gene: TRBD1; v_gene: TRBV3-1/TRBV3-2; j_gene: TRBJ1-6; CDR3aa: CASSSGQGPPLHF; CDR3nt: TGTGCCAGCAGTTCCGGACAGGGTCCCCCCCTCCACTTT
abundance: once; d_gene: TRBD1; v_gene: TRBV6-2/TRBV6-3; j_gene: TRBJ2-1; CDR3aa: CASTPEGATRKVKFF; CDR3nt: TGTGCCAGCACCCCCGAGGGGGCGACCAGAAAGGTTAAGTTCTTC
abundance: few; d_gene: .; v_gene: TRBV3-1/TRBV3-2; j_gene: TRBJ1-5; CDR3aa: CASSYGTPRVGNQPQHF; CDR3nt: TGTGCCAGCAGTTACGGGACACCGCGTGTGGGCAATCAGCCCCAGCATTTT
abundance: .; d_gene: TRBD1; v_gene: TRBV7-8; j_gene: TRBJ1-4; CDR3aa: CASSPALTGGRANEKLFF; CDR3nt: TGTGCCAGCAGTCCTGCCCTTACAGGGGGCAGGGCTAATGAAAAACTGTTTTTT
abundance: .; d_gene: .; v_gene: TRBV2; j_gene: TRBJ2-7; CDR3aa: CASSDAGYEQYF; CDR3nt: TGTGCCAGCAGTGATGCAGGGTACGAGCAGTACTTC
abundance: .; d_gene: TRBD2; v_gene: TRBV5-4; j_gene: TRBJ2-1; CDR3aa: CASSLVRTSGFSSYNEQFF; CDR3nt: TGTGCCAGCAGCTTGGTCCGGACTAGCGGGTTTTCCTCCTACAATGAGCAGTTCTTC
abundance: .; d_gene: .; v_gene: TRBV27; j_gene: TRBJ2-2; CDR3aa: CASKQGWDTGELFF; CDR3nt: TGTGCCAGTAAACAGGGTTGGGACACCGGGGAGCTGTTTTTT
abundance: .; d_gene: .; v_gene: TRBV27; j_gene: TRBJ1-4; CDR3aa: CASSLWAAREKLFF; CDR3nt: TGTGCCAGCAGTTTATGGGCCGCTCGAGAAAAACTGTTTTTT
abundance: .; d_gene: TRBD1; v_gene: TRBV9; j_gene: TRBJ1-2; CDR3aa: CASSVDPDRGSGYTF; CDR3nt: TGTGCCAGCAGCGTAGATCCGGACAGGGGGAGCGGCTACACCTTC
abundance: .; d_gene: .; v_gene: TRBV10-3; j_gene: TRBJ2-6; CDR3aa: CAIRGDSGANVLTF; CDR3nt: TGTGCCATCAGAGGGGACTCTGGGGCCAACGTCCTGACTTTC
abundance: .; d_gene: TRBD1; v_gene: TRBV28; j_gene: TRBJ2-2; CDR3aa: CASSPPSGQDTGELFF; CDR3nt: TGTGCCAGCAGTCCACCATCGGGACAGGACACCGGGGAGCTGTTTTTT
abundance: .; d_gene: .; v_gene: TRBV5-5; j_gene: TRBJ1-1; CDR3aa: CASSLEGNEAFF; CDR3nt: TGTGCCAGCAGCTTGGAGGGGAATGAAGCTTTCTTT
abundance: .; d_gene: TRBD1; v_gene: TRBV30; j_gene: TRBJ1-1; CDR3aa: CAWSRTGGAEAFF; CDR3nt: TGTGCCTGGAGTAGGACAGGCGGGGCTGAAGCTTTCTTT
abundance: .; d_gene: TRBD2; v_gene: TRBV29-1; j_gene: TRBJ2-3; CDR3aa: CSVDRAGVGTDTQYF; CDR3nt: TGCAGCGTTGATAGGGCGGGGGTAGGGACAGATACGCAGTATTTT
abundance: .; d_gene: .; v_gene: TRBV18; j_gene: TRBJ1-5; CDR3aa: CASSQQGNQPQHF; CDR3nt: TGTGCCAGCTCACAACAGGGCAATCAGCCCCAGCATTTT
abundance: .; d_gene: TRBD1; v_gene: TRBV3-1/TRBV3-2; j_gene: TRBJ1-4; CDR3aa: CASSHRFGTGGLVLGEKLFF; CDR3nt: TGTGCCAGCAGCCATAGATTCGGGACAGGGGGATTAGTCCTTGGGGAAAAACTGTTTTTT
abundance: .; d_gene: .; v_gene: TRBV2; j_gene: TRBJ2-1; CDR3aa: CASSRERGARNNEQFF; CDR3nt: TGTGCCAGCAGCCGCGAACGGGGGGCACGTAACAATGAGCAGTTCTTC